A selection of T cell receptor beta chains follows, all from one sample in a study of blood T cell repertoires in COVID-19. The protocol was immunoSEQ multiplex PCR, while the TCRdb copy is restricted to in-frame clones and leaves out a portion. The sample has a few hundred thousand clones, more than 70% seen once. Material for sequencing was peripheral blood. The receptors here all came from a man aged 35 to 55 with acute or convalescent COVID-19. Each CDR3 is given with its conserved first and last residue. D genes are given only for firm matches. The listing skips clone size in some rows; elsewhere it reads once, few, many or a size class.

d_call j_call clone_size v_call cdr3_nt cdr3_aa
. TRBJ1-4 . TRBV28 TGTGCCAGCAGAACTCGGGCAGGGGCTGAAAAACTGTTTTTT CASRTRAGAEKLFF
. TRBJ1-2 . TRBV7-9 TGTGCCAGCAGCTTAGGGCCAGATGGCTACACCTTC CASSLGPDGYTF
. TRBJ1-1 . TRBV7-9 TGTGCCAGCAGCCTCGCCACGTCGCAGAAGGCTTTCTTT CASSLATSQKAFF
TRBD2 TRBJ2-1 . TRBV27 TGTGCCAGCAGTTTTCTCCTCTCCCTAGCGGGAGGGGACAATGAGCAGTTCTTC CASSFLLSLAGGDNEQFF
. TRBJ1-2 . TRBV25-1 TGTGCCAGCAGTGAATGGCGGGAAAACTATGGCTACACCTTC CASSEWRENYGYTF
TRBD2 TRBJ2-5 . TRBV28 TGTGCCAGCAGTCCTCCGGGACTAGGAGCCGGAGAGACCCAGTACTTC CASSPPGLGAGETQYF
. TRBJ1-3 . TRBV6-5 TGTGCCAGCAGCCAGGGCACCAGCTCTGGAAACACCATATATTTT CASSQGTSSGNTIYF
. TRBJ1-5 . TRBV19 TGTGCCAGTAGTTATCAGGGGTCGGGTCAGCCCCAGCATTTT CASSYQGSGQPQHF
TRBD1 TRBJ1-2 few TRBV19 TGTGCCAGTAGTTTTCGGGGACAGGGGGCTGGCTACACCTTC CASSFRGQGAGYTF
. TRBJ2-5 . TRBV20-1 TGCAGTGCTAGTGTGGCGGGGCGAGTCCAAGAGACCCAGTACTTC CSASVAGRVQETQYF
TRBD1 TRBJ1-2 . TRBV28 TGTGCCAGCAGTTCCGGACAGGGGTCGGGCTACACCTTC CASSSGQGSGYTF
TRBD2 TRBJ2-2 few TRBV4-2 TGTGCCAGCAGCCAACAACTAGCGGGAGTGGGAAACACCGGGGAGCTGTTTTTT CASSQQLAGVGNTGELFF
. TRBJ1-1 few TRBV5-1 TGCGCCAGCAGCTTCCAGATGAACACTGAAGCTTTCTTT CASSFQMNTEAFF
TRBD1 TRBJ1-5 . TRBV20-1 TGCAGTGTGGGACAGGGGGAACCCCAGCATTTT CSVGQGEPQHF
TRBD2 TRBJ2-7 . TRBV30 TGTGCCTGGAGTGTCTTGGGACTAGCCTACGAGCAGTACTTC CAWSVLGLAYEQYF
TRBD2 TRBJ2-2 . TRBV7-9 TGTGCCAGCAGCCAACAGGGACTAGCGGGGACCGGGGAGCTGTTTTTT CASSQQGLAGTGELFF
TRBD1 TRBJ2-7 . TRBV9 TGTGCCAGCGCATTAGGGCAGGGGGCGTCCTACGAGCAGTACTTC CASALGQGASYEQYF
TRBD2 TRBJ2-7 . TRBV5-1 TGCGCCAGCAGCTCGGGGACTACCTACGAGCAGTACTTC CASSSGTTYEQYF
TRBD2 TRBJ2-3 once TRBV28 TGTGCCAGCAGTTTAATAGCGGGGGCCAAGGGCACAGATACGCAGTATTTT CASSLIAGAKGTDTQYF
. TRBJ2-1 . TRBV27 TGTGCCAGCAGTATGTTTGCGGCCGGCTCCTACAATGAGCAGTTCTTC CASSMFAAGSYNEQFF
TRBD1 TRBJ2-7 once TRBV11-1 TGTGCCAGCAGCGAGAGACAGGGGACCAGCTCCTACGAGCAGTACTTC CASSERQGTSSYEQYF